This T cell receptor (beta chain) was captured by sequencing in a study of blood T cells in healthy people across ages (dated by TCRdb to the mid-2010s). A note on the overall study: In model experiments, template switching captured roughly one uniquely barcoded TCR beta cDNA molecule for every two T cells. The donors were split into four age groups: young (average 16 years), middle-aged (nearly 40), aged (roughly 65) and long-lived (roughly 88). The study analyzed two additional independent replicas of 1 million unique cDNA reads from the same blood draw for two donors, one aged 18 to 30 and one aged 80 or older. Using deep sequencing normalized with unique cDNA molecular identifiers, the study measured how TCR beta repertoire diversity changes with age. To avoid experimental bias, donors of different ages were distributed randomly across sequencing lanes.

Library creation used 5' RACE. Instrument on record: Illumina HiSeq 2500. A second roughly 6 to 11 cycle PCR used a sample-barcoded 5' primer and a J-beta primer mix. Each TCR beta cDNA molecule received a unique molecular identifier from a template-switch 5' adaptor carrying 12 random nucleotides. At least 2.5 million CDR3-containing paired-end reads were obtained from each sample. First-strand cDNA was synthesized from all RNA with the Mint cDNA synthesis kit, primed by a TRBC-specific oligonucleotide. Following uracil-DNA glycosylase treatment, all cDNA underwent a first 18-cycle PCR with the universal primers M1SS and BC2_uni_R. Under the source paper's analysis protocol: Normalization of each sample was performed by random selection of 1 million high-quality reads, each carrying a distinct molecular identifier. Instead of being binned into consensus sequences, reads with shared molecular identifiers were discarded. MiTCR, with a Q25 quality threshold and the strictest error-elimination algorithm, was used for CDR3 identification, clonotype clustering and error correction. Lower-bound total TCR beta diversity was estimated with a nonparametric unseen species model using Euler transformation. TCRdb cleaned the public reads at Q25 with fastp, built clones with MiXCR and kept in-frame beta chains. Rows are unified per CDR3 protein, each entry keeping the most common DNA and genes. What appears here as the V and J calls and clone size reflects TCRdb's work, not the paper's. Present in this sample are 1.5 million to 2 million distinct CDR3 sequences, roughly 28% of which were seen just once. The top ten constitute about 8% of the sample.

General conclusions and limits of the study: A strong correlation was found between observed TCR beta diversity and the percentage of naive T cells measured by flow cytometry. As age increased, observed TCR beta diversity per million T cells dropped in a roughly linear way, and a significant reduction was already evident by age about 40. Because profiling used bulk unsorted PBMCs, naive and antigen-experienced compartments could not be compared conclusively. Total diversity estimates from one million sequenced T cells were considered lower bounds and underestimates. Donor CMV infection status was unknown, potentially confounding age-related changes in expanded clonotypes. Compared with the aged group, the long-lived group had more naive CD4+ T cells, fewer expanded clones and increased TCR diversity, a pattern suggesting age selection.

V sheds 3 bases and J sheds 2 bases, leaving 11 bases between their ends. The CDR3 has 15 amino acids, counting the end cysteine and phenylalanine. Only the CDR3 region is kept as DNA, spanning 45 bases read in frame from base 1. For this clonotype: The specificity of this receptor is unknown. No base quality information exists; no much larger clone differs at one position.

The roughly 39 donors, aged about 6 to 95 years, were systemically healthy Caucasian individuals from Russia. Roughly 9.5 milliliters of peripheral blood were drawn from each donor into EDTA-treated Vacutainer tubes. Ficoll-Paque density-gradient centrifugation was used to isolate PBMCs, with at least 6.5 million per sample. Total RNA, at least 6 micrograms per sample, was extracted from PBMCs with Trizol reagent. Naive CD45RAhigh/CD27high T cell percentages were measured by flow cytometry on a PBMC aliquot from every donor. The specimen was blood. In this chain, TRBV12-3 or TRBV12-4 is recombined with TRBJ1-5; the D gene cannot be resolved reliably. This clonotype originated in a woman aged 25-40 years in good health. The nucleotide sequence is TGTGCCAGCAGTTTGTCGCAGGAGCGCAATCAGCCCCAGCATTTT. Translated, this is CASSLSQERNQPQHF.